This entry lists 16 T cell receptor beta chains sequenced from one sample in a study of blood T cell repertoires in COVID-19. Using immunoSEQ multiplex PCR, the repertoire was profiled, and TCRdb retains in-frame clones only, with some absent. The top ten clones hold about 0.63% of a sample with 150,000 to 160,000 clones, over 75% of them seen once. Material: peripheral blood. These receptors came from a man aged 60-69 years with COVID-19, enrolled during active disease.

This chain uses TRBV28 with TRBJ1-1; TRBD1 is a possible D gene (5 bases). V shed 1 base and J shed 4 bases, with 10 bases lying between them. The germline V gene has CDR1 MDHEN and CDR2 SYDVKM. The CDR3 totals 14 residues. The CDR3 DNA follows: TGTGCCAGCAGTTTATCTGGGGGGTTCACTGAAGCTTTCTTT. It translates to CASSLSGGFTEAFF.

The V and J genes are TRBV6-2 or TRBV6-3 and TRBJ2-7; D might be TRBD1 (6 bases). Trimming left V 4 bases short and J 6 bases short, with 16 bases between. Germline CDR1 reads MNHEY; CDR2 reads SVGEGT. The CDR3 has 14 residues. Here the CDR3 reads CASSFGQGTVEQYF. In DNA, the CDR3 is TGTGCCAGCAGTTTCGGCCAGGGGACGGTCGAGCAGTACTTC.

The chain couples TRBV7-9 to TRBJ1-3; no clear D. The V gene lost 1 base and the J gene lost 0 bases, with 7 bases spanning the gap. The CDR3 loop spans 15 amino acids. CDR1 is SEHNR, CDR2 FQNEAQ, per germline (reference sequence). The CDR3, as DNA: TGTGCCAGCAGCTTAGGGTACATCTCTGGAAACACCATATATTTT. Amino acid sequence: CASSLGYISGNTIYF.

The rearrangement uses TRBV14 and TRBJ1-3; weak D call: TRBD1 (6 bases). The ends were cut back, 5 bases at V and 7 bases at J, with 9 bases in the middle. Germline CDR1 reads SGHDN; CDR2 reads FVKESK. This CDR3 has 12 residues. CDR3 DNA sequence: TGTGCCAGCAGCTCCCAGGGGAACACCATATATTTT. Protein: CASSSQGNTIYF.

This rearrangement joins TRBV6-5 to TRBJ1-6; 7 nucleotides line up with TRBD1. Trimming took 6 bases from V and 7 from J; bases not matched to a gene: 9. Germline CDR1 and CDR2: MNHEY and SVGAGI. The CDR3 runs 15 residues. CDR3 region: CASRQRTGRNSPLHF. CDR3 DNA sequence: TGTGCCAGCAGGCAACGGACAGGTCGGAATTCACCCCTCCACTTT.

The J gene is TRBJ1-5, the V gene TRBV5-6; 9 bases agree with TRBD1. The junction had 5 bases not matched to a gene; V was cut back by 3 bases and J by 7 bases. Germline CDR1 is SGHDT and CDR2 is YYEEEE. The CDR3 runs to 14 residues. CDR3 loop: CASSWGQGGQPQHF. CDR3 coding DNA: TGTGCCAGCAGCTGGGGACAGGGCGGGCAGCCCCAGCATTTT. The full variable domain, in which reference TRBV5-6 and TRBJ1-5 provide the parts outside the CDR3, is DAGVTQSPTHLIKTRGQQVTLRCSPKSGHDTVSWYQQALGQGPQFIFQYYEEEERQRGNFPDRFSGHQFPNYSSELNVNALLLGDSALYLCASSWGQGGQPQHFGDGTRLSIL.

The CDR3 DNA reads TGTGCCAGCAGCCAGAGCGGCTACGAGCAGTACTTC. This codes for CASSQSGYEQYF. The rearrangement joins TRBV7-2 to TRBJ2-7, with TRBD2 as a possible D gene (5 bases). Trimming pared 5 bases from V and 3 bases from J, leaving 8 bases between. There are 12 residues in the CDR3. CDR1 is SGHTA and CDR2 is FQGNSA in the germline V gene.

This chain uses TRBV29-1 with TRBJ1-1; 7 positions agree with TRBD1. The length of the CDR3 is 13 residues. Looked up from germline, CDR1 is SQVTM and CDR2 is ANQGSEA. Trimming took 6 bases from V and 5 from J; bases not matched to a gene: 9. DNA of the CDR3: TGCAGCGTAAAACAGGGGATAGGGACTGAAGCTTTCTTT. It specifies CSVKQGIGTEAFF. Using reference TRBV29-1 and TRBJ1-1 for the parts outside the CDR3, the full variable domain is SAVISQKPSRDICQRGTSLTIQCQVDSQVTMMFWYRQQPGQSLTLIATANQGSEATYESGFVIDKFPISRPNLTFSTLTVSNMSPEDSSIYLCSVKQGIGTEAFFGQGTRLTVV.

The rearrangement joins TRBV4-2 to TRBJ2-1; TRBD2 matches at 14 bases. This CDR3 is 19 amino acids long. The V and J ends lost 4 bases and 2 bases, in that order; junction bases with no gene match: 10. Germline lookup yields CDR1 LGHNA and CDR2 YNFKEQ. CDR3 DNA: TGTGCCAGCAGCCCCGTCGGGACTAGCGGGGGCGTAACCTACAATGAGCAGTTCTTC. Its translation is CASSPVGTSGGVTYNEQFF.

V gene TRBV9 combines with J gene TRBJ2-3; 8 nucleotides match TRBD2. CDR3 length equals 14 residues. The germline gives CDR1 SGDLS, CDR2 YYNGEE. The junction had 5 bases not matched to a gene; V was cut back by 0 bases and J by 8 bases. In DNA form, the CDR3 reads TGTGCCAGCAGCGTAGAACCCGGGGGGGCTACGCAGTATTTT. It encodes CASSVEPGGATQYF. Using reference TRBV9 and TRBJ2-3 for the parts outside the CDR3, the full variable domain is DSGVTQTPKHLITATGQRVTLRCSPRSGDLSVYWYQQSLDQGLQFLIQYYNGEERAKGNILERFSAQQFPDLHSELNLSSLELGDSALYFCASSVEPGGATQYFGPGTRLTVL.

The CDR3 DNA sequence: TGCGCCAGCAGCCGCGGGACTAGCAACCGGGAGCTGTTTTTT. Translated, it gives CASSRGTSNRELFF. V gene TRBV4-3 combines with J gene TRBJ2-2; 9 nucleotides match TRBD2. The V gene end was trimmed by 4 bases and the J gene end by 9 bases; junction bases not matched to a gene: 6. Germline CDR1 and CDR2: LGHNA and YSLEER. The CDR3 has 14 amino acids.

The sample holds one count of this clone. The chain combines TRBV5-1 with TRBJ2-3; D may be TRBD2 (5 bases). This CDR3 comprises 15 residues. The V end was cut by 2 bases, the J end by 0 bases, with 10 bases between. Germline assignment: CDR1 SGHRS and CDR2 YFSETQ. CDR3 coding DNA: TGCGCCAGCAGCTTCACGGGGTCAAGCACAGATACGCAGTATTTT. This translates into CASSFTGSSTDTQYF.

The chain recombines TRBV28 with TRBJ2-2, with D uncertain. Germline loops: CDR1 MDHEN, CDR2 SYDVKM. Deletions cut 4 bases from V and 6 bases from J, with 15 bases between. This CDR3 contains 15 residues. The CDR3 loop is CASSYTALRSGELFF. CDR3 DNA: TGTGCCAGCAGTTATACGGCACTACGGTCCGGGGAGCTGTTTTTT.

V usage is TRBV4-3 and J usage is TRBJ1-3; D unclear. Germline assignment: CDR1 LGHNA and CDR2 YSLEER. The CDR3 contains 15 residues. The V and J ends lost 5 bases and 0 bases respectively, with 11 bases between them. This CDR3 reads CASSGLVGSGNTIYF. The DNA for the CDR3 is TGCGCCAGCAGCGGACTGGTGGGCTCTGGAAACACCATATATTTT.

The chain recombines TRBV2 with TRBJ2-2, with TRBD2 matching over 8 bases. Germline lookup yields CDR1 SNHLY and CDR2 FYNNEI. The CDR3 extends over 14 amino acids. Trimming took 7 bases from V and 8 from J; bases not matched to a gene: 9. Here the CDR3 reads CASTTAAGVGELFF. CDR3 bases: TGTGCCAGCACAACGGCAGCGGGAGTAGGGGAGCTGTTTTTT.

V and J are TRBV7-9 and TRBJ2-5; TRBD1 agrees at 9 bases. Per the germline V gene, CDR1 is SEHNR and CDR2 is FQNEAQ (reference sequence). The CDR3 consists of 15 residues. After removal of 1 base from V and 4 bases from J, the junction contained 4 bases not matched to a gene. The DNA for the CDR3 is TGTGCCAGCAGCTTAGTGGGACAGGGATTAGAGACCCAGTACTTC. Amino acids: CASSLVGQGLETQYF.